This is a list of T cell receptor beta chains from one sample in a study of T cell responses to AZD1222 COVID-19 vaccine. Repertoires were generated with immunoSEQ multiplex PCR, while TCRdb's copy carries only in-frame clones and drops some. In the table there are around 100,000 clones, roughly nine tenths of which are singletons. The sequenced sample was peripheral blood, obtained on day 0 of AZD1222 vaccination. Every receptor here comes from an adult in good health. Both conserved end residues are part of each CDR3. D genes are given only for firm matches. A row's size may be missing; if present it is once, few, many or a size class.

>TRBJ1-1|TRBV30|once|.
CAWGKKAEDTEAFF
TGTGCCTGGGGTAAGAAGGCAGAAGACACTGAAGCTTTCTTT
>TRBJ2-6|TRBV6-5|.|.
CASSRPNNGANVLTF
TGTGCCAGCAGTCGTCCCAACAACGGGGCCAACGTCCTGACTTTC
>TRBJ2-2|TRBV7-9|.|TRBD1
CASSPGGGANTGELFF
TGTGCCAGCAGCCCAGGGGGCGGAGCGAACACCGGGGAGCTGTTTTTT
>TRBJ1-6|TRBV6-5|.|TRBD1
CASSAGQGVSPLHF
TGTGCCAGCAGCGCGGGACAGGGAGTTTCACCCCTCCACTTT
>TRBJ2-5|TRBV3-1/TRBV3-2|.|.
CASSQRASGGSKETQYF
TGTGCCAGCAGCCAGAGGGCTAGTGGCGGATCAAAAGAGACCCAGTACTTC
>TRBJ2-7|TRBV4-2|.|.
CASSHGFFSSYEQYF
TGTGCCAGCAGCCACGGATTCTTTAGCAGTTACGAGCAGTACTTC
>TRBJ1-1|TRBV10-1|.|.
CASPRRTEAFF
TGCGCCAGTCCGCGAAGGACTGAAGCTTTCTTT
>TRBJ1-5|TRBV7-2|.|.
CASSLEGLLQPQHF
TGTGCCAGCAGCTTAGAGGGTCTCCTTCAGCCCCAGCATTTT
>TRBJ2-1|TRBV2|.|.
CASRDRTTYNEQFF
TGTGCCAGCAGGGACCGGACCACCTACAATGAGCAGTTCTTC
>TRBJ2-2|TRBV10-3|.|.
CAISPTGTGELFF
TGTGCCATCAGTCCTACAGGCACCGGGGAGCTGTTTTTT
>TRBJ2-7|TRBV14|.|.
CASSQDLGPGASYEQYF
TGTGCCAGCAGCCAAGATCTTGGGCCGGGGGCATCCTACGAGCAGTACTTC
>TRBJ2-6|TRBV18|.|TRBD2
CASSPRGSSGANVLTF
TGTGCCAGCTCACCCCGCGGGAGCTCTGGGGCCAACGTCCTGACTTTC
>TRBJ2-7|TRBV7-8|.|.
CASRAEPYEQYF
TGTGCCAGCAGAGCTGAACCCTACGAGCAGTACTTC
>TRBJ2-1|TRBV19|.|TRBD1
CASRDRESARGVGQFF
TGTGCCAGCCGGGACAGGGAGTCGGCGAGGGGGGTTGGGCAGTTCTTC
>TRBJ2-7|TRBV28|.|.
CASSFFTMTGSSYEQYF
TGTGCCAGCAGTTTTTTTACCATGACCGGGTCCTCCTACGAGCAGTACTTC
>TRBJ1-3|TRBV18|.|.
CASSPDTLSGNTIYF
TGTGCCAGCTCACCTGACACCCTATCTGGAAACACCATATATTTT
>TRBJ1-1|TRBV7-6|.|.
CASSLEAHTEAFF
TGTGCCAGCAGCTTAGAAGCACACACTGAAGCTTTCTTT
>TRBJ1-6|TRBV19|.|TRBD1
CASSAERGLRDSPLHF
TGTGCCAGTAGTGCCGAAAGGGGGCTTCGGGATTCACCCCTCCACTTT
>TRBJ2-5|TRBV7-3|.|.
CASSEQAGSGETQYF
TGTGCCAGCAGCGAACAAGCGGGCTCCGGGGAGACCCAGTACTTC
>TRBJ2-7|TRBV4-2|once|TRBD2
CASRQALAGPYEQYF
TGTGCCAGCAGACAGGCCCTAGCGGGTCCCTACGAGCAGTACTTC
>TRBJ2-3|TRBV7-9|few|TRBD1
CASSRQGTDTQYF
TGTGCCAGCAGCAGACAGGGGACCGATACGCAGTATTTT
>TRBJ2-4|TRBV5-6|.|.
CASSLYDPGIQYF
TGTGCCAGCAGCTTATACGATCCGGGAATTCAGTACTTC
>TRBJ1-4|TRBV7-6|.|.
CASSLYDEKLFF
TGTGCCAGCAGCTTATACGATGAAAAACTGTTTTTT
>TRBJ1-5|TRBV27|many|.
CASSVAGQPQHF
TGTGCCAGCAGTGTTGCCGGTCAGCCCCAGCATTTT
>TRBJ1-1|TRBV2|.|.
CASKRGGTEAFF
TGTGCCAGCAAGCGGGGGGGCACTGAAGCTTTCTTT
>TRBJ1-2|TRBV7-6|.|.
CASSSRGFAGYTF
TGTGCCAGCAGCTCTAGGGGGTTTGCTGGCTACACCTTC
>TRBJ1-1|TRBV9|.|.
CASSVATGLGDTEAFF
TGTGCCAGCAGCGTAGCTACGGGACTAGGGGACACTGAAGCTTTCTTT
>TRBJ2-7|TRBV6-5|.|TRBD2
CASLTSGRASYEQYF
TGTGCCAGCCTCACTAGCGGGAGAGCGTCCTACGAGCAGTACTTC
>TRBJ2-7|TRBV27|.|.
CASSLRGPYEQYF
TGTGCCAGCAGTCTGCGGGGTCCCTACGAGCAGTACTTC
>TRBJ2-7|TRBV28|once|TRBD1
CASSSGTGTYEQYF
TGTGCCAGCAGCTCCGGGACAGGGACCTACGAGCAGTACTTC
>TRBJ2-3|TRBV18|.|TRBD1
CASSSGTGGVDTQYF
TGTGCCAGCTCATCAGGGACAGGGGGCGTGGATACGCAGTATTTT
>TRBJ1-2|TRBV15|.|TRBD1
CATSTKDRVYGYTF
TGTGCCACCAGCACTAAGGACAGGGTGTATGGCTACACCTTC
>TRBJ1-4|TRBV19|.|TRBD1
CASSTPGQGDEKLFF
TGTGCCAGTAGTACCCCGGGACAGGGGGACGAAAAACTGTTTTTT
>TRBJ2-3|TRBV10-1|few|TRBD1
CASSWDRTDTQYF
TGCGCCAGCAGTTGGGACAGAACAGATACGCAGTATTTT
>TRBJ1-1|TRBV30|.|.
CAWSVRRGAAEAFF
TGTGCCTGGAGTGTACGTCGGGGAGCGGCTGAAGCTTTCTTT
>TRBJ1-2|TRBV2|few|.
CASVRGGLFGYTF
TGTGCCAGCGTACGGGGAGGGCTTTTTGGCTACACCTTC
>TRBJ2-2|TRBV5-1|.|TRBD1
CASRGTANTGELFF
TGCGCCAGCAGAGGGACAGCTAACACCGGGGAGCTGTTTTTT
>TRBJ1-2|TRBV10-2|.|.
CASSERQRGYTF
TGCGCCAGCAGTGAGAGGCAGCGTGGCTACACCTTC
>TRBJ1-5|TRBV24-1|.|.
CATSDLPENQPQHF
TGTGCCACCAGTGATTTGCCCGAAAATCAGCCCCAGCATTTT
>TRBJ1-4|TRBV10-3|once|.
CAISDSGAVNEKLFF
TGTGCCATCAGTGATTCAGGGGCGGTTAATGAAAAACTGTTTTTT
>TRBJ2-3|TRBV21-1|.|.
CASSKVRKDTQYF
TGTGCCAGCAGCAAAGTAAGGAAAGATACGCAGTATTTT
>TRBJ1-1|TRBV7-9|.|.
CASNNPGDTEDFF
TGTGCCAGCAACAACCCAGGGGACACTGAAGATTTCTTT
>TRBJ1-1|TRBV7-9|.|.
CASSLLGVSTEAFF
TGTGCCAGCAGCTTACTGGGGGTGAGCACTGAAGCTTTCTTT
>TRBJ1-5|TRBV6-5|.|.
CASIPGGFLGQPQHF
TGTGCCAGCATTCCTGGAGGGTTCCTAGGTCAGCCCCAGCATTTT
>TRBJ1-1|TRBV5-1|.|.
CASSLLDGMNTEAFF
TGCGCCAGCAGCCTCCTCGACGGGATGAACACTGAAGCTTTCTTT
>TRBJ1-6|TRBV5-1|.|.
CASSLGAVYNSPLHF
TGCGCCAGCAGCTTGGGCGCAGTCTATAATTCACCCCTCCACTTT
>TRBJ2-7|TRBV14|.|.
CASSGDRTHEQYF
TGTGCCAGCAGCGGAGACAGGACCCACGAGCAGTACTTC
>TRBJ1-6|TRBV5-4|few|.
CASSLGQPPLHF
TGTGCCAGCAGCTTGGGGCAGCCACCCCTCCACTTT
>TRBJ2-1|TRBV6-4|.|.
CASSDGSSSNEQFF
TGTGCCAGCAGTGACGGCAGTAGCTCTAATGAGCAGTTCTTC
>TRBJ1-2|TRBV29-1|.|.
CSVELLQGEGYTF
TGCAGCGTTGAATTGCTCCAAGGAGAAGGCTACACCTTC
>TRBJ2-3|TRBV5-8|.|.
CASSTGGRDTQYF
TGTGCCAGCAGTACAGGAGGGCGGGATACGCAGTATTTT
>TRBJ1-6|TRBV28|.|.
CASSPYRRQEYSYNSPLHF
TGTGCCAGCAGTCCATACCGCCGACAGGAATACTCCTATAATTCACCCCTCCACTTT
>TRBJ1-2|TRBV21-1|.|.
CASSKAPSRSDGINGYTF
TGTGCCAGCAGCAAAGCTCCTAGTCGTAGCGACGGGATTAATGGCTACACCTTC